The text below deals with one T cell receptor beta chain. No antigen is known for it. Unstimulated regulatory T cells (CD4+CD25+CD127-), CD4+CD25- non-regulatory cells, CD4 and CD8 cells were FACS-sorted from thawed PBMCs. V was shortened by 8 bases and J by 8 bases, with 15 bases between the two germline ends. Looked up from germline, CDR1 is MNHEY and CDR2 is SVGAGI. This CDR3 has 12 residues. The data belong to a study of Tregs in tolerant kidney transplant recipients. Produced via immunoSEQ multiplex PCR; TCRdb's table is partial and in-frame only. This table has 110,000 or so clones, 90% appearing once. Overall study findings and caveats: In tolerant patients, donor-specific Tregs outgrew total Tregs, suggesting antigen-driven expansion. Tregs expanded with activated donor B cells seemed most donor-specific.

This clonotype was sampled from a human donor who received a combined kidney and bone marrow transplant. Source: CD4+ T cells from blood, taken before the transplant. V is TRBV6-5 and J is TRBJ1-2; a weak D match, TRBD1 (5 bases). The CDR3 reads CASAGLGRGYTF. The CDR3, as DNA: TGTGCCAGCGCCGGCCTGGGGCGCGGCTACACCTTC.